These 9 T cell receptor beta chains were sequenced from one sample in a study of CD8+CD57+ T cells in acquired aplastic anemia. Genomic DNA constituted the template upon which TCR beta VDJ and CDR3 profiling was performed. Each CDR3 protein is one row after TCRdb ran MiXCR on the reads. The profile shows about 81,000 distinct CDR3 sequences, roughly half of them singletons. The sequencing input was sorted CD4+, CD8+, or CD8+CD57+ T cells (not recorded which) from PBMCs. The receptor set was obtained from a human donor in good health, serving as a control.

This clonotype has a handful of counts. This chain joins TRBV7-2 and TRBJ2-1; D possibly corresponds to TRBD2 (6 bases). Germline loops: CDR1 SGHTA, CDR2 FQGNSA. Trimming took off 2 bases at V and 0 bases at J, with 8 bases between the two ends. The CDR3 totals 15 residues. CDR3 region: CASSLSTSSYNEQFF. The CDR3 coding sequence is TGTGCCAGCAGCTTATCGACTAGCTCCTACAATGAGCAGTTCTTC.

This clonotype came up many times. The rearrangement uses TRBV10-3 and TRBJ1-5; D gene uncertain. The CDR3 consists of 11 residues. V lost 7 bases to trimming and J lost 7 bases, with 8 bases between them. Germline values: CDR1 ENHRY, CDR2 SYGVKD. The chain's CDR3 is CAIKYQQPQHF. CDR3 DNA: TGTGCCATCAAATATCAGCAGCCCCAGCATTTT.

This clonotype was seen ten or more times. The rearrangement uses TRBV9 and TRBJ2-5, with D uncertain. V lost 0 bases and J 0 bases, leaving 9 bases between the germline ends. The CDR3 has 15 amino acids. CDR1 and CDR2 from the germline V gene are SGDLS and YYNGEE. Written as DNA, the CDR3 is TGTGCCAGCAGCGTAGATCCAGCCCACCAAGAGACCCAGTACTTC. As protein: CASSVDPAHQETQYF.

CDR3: CSVGQGPGGTEAFF. The CDR3 DNA follows: TGCAGCGTTGGACAGGGCCCCGGTGGGACTGAAGCTTTCTTT. This chain uses TRBV29-1 with TRBJ1-1; 7 nucleotides line up with TRBD1. The CDR3 spans 14 residues. The trim removed 4 bases at V and 5 bases at J, leaving 10 bases unmatched. The germline V gene encodes CDR1 SQVTM and CDR2 ANQGSEA.

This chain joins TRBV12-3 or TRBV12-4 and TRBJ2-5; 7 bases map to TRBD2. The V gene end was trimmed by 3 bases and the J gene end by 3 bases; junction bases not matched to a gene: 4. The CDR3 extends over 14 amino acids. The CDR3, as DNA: TGTGCCAGCAGTTTTGTGGCGGGGGAAGAGACCCAGTACTTC. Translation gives CASSFVAGEETQYF.

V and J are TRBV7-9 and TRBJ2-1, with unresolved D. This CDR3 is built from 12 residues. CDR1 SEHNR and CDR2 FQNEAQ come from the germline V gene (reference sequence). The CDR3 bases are TGTGCAGGTCAGAGCTCCTACAATGAGCAGTTCTTC. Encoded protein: CAGQSSYNEQFF.

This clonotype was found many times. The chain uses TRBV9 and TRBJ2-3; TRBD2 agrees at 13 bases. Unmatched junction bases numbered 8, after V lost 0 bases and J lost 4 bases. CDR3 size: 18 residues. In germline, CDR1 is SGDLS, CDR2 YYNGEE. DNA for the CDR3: TGTGCCAGCAGCGTAGGCGAGACTAGCGGGAGGATCTCAGATACGCAGTATTTT. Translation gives CASSVGETSGRISDTQYF.

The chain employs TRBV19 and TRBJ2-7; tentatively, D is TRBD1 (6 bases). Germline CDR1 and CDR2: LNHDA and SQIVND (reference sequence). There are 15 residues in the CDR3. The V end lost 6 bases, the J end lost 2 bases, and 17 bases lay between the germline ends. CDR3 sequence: CASSRTAPGAYEQYF. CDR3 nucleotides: TGTGCCAGTAGCAGGACAGCCCCCGGAGCCTACGAGCAGTACTTC.

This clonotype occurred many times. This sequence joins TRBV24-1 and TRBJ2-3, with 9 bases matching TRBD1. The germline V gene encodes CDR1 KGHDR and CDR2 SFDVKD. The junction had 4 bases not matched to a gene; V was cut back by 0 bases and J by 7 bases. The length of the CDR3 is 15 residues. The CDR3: CATSDLTGGMNTQYF. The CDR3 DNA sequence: TGTGCCACCAGTGATTTGACAGGGGGCATGAATACGCAGTATTTT.